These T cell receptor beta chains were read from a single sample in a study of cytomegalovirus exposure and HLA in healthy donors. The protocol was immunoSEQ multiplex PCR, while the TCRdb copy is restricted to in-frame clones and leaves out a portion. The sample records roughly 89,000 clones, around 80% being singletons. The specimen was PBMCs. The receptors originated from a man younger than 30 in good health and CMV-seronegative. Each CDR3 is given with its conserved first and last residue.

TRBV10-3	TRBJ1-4	CAISESSGNEKLFF
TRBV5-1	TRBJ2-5	CASSLGFQGAPRETQYF
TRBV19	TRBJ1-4	CASSNSGGEEKLFF
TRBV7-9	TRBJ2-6	CASSLLGANVLTF
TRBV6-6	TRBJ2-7	CASSSRQGSEQYF
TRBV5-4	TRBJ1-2	CASSPQGNGYGYTF
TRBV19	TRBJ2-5	CASSIFGQEGQYF
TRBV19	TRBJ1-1	CASSFQGADTEAFF
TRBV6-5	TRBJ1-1	CASSYQGVPEAFF
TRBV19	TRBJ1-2	CASSIDLGSGYTF
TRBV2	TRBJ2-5	CASSDRDSYQETQYF
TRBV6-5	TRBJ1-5	CASSSQGAVNQPQHF
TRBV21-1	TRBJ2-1	CASSKLAASYNEQFF
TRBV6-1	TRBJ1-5	CASSALKGVRNQPQHF
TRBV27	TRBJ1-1	CASSLEVNTEAFF
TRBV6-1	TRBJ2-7	CASNIYEQYF
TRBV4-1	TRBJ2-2	CASSQADRGLRPGELFF
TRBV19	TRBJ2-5	CASSRDRAQETQYF
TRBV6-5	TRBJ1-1	CASSYPGQGNTEAFF
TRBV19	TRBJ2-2	CATPGGRDTNTGELFF
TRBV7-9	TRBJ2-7	CSSSDRVSYEQYF
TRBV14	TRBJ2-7	CASSRNSGGSYEQYF
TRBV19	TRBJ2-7	CATPGQGNYEQYF
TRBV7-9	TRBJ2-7	CASSEQGLHYEQYF
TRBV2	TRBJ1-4	CASRQDRGQNEKLFF
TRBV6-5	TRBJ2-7	CASTNRGRDSYEQYF
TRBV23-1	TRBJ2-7	CASSNSGGPSYEQYF
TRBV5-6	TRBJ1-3	CASSLWTASSSGNTIYF
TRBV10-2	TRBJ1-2	CASSESGGANGYTF
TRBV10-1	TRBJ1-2	CASSESGGYGYTF
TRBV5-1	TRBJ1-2	CASSSQENYGYTF
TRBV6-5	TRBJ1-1	CASKGPQGRNTEAFF
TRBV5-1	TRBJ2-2	CASSFNQGNTGELFF
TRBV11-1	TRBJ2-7	CASSVGASYEQYF
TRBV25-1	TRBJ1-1	CASSDITGTTEAFF
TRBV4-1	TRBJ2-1	CASSSSGTSGSDEQFF
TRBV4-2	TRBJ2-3	CASSPPPVGGGTDTQYF